This passage covers 24 T cell receptor beta chains from one sample sequenced in a study of blood T cells in healthy people across ages. PCR was performed a second time for roughly 7 to 12 cycles using a sample-barcoded 5' primer and a J-beta primer mix. A single record per CDR3 protein comes from TCRdb applying MiXCR to the 5' RACE reads. The table has 1,100,000 or so distinct CDR3 sequences, 45% seen once. The sequenced material came from blood. These receptors were obtained from a woman aged 60-75 years in good health.

V gene TRBV10-3 combines with J gene TRBJ2-1, with 8 bases matching TRBD1. This CDR3 spans 16 amino acids. CDR1 and CDR2 (germline): ENHRY, SYGVKD. J was trimmed by 9 bases and V by 7 bases; bases with no gene match: 17. CDR3 sequence (DNA): TGTGCCATCAAAGACCCGGGACAGGCGGTGTTGGGTGAGCAGTTCTTC. Its translation: CAIKDPGQAVLGEQFF.

In this sample, this clonotype turned up a few times. J is TRBJ2-1 and V is TRBV28, with TRBD2 matching 9 bases. J lost 3 bases, V lost 6 bases, and 6 bases had no gene match. The CDR3 spans 15 residues. CDR1 is MDHEN and CDR2 is SYDVKM in the germline V gene. The CDR3 DNA reads TGTGCCAGCAGATCCGGGACTAGCAACTACAATGAGCAGTTCTTC. Its protein product is CASRSGTSNYNEQFF.

This chain links TRBV6-4 with TRBJ2-5; D possibly uses TRBD1 or TRBD2 (6 bases each). Germline V lookup: CDR1 MRHNA, CDR2 SNTAGT. The germline V and J ends were trimmed by 3 bases and 11 bases, with 16 bases remaining between them. The CDR3 extends over 13 amino acids. In nucleotides, the CDR3 is TGTGCCAGCAGTGAAACAGGGTCGGGGGAGCAGTACTTC. Translation: CASSETGSGEQYF.

This clonotype was seen a single time. This chain uses TRBV30 with TRBJ1-2; tentative D call: TRBD1 (5 bases). From germline, CDR1 is GTSNPN and CDR2 SVGIG (reference sequence). CDR3 length equals 14 residues. V was clipped by 4 bases and J by 4 bases, with 16 bases between them. The CDR3 sequence is CAWKPGATGYGYTF. CDR3 coding DNA: TGTGCCTGGAAACCCGGGGCCACCGGCTATGGCTACACCTTC. Full variable domain (missing parts from reference TRBV30 and TRBJ1-2): SQTIHQWPATLVQPVGSPLSLECTVEGTSNPNLYWYRQAAGRGLQLLFYSVGIGQISSEVPQNLSASRPQDRQFILSSKKLLLSDSGFYLCAWKPGATGYGYTFGSGTRLTVV.

This clonotype came up a few times. This rearrangement joins TRBV20-1 to TRBJ1-6; 7 nucleotides agree with TRBD1. CDR1 DFQATT and CDR2 SNEGSKA come from the germline V gene (reference sequence). The CDR3 spans 14 residues. V dropped 4 bases and J dropped 6; count of bases not matched to a gene: 6. CDR3 nucleotides: TGCAGTGCTAACCCGGACAGGCTTAATTCACCCCTCCACTTT. The encoded protein is CSANPDRLNSPLHF.

The rearrangement links TRBV28 to TRBJ2-1, with 14 bases lining up with TRBD2. Trimming at V came to 5 bases and at J to 7 bases, leaving 10 bases not matched to a gene. Germline assignment: CDR1 MDHEN and CDR2 SYDVKM. The CDR3 consists of 17 residues. The CDR3 sequence is CASSVSPGTSGRNEQFF. The CDR3 DNA reads TGTGCCAGCAGTGTGTCCCCCGGGACTAGCGGGAGAAATGAGCAGTTCTTC.

This clonotype has just a few counts. CDR3 sequence: CSAGPTDTQYF. DNA of the CDR3: TGCAGCGCCGGGCCAACAGATACGCAGTATTTT. The rearrangement links TRBV29-1 to TRBJ2-3, with D hard to call. This CDR3 region has 11 residues. Trimming took 7 bases from V and 3 from J, leaving 8 bases between them. Germline V gene lookup returns CDR1 SQVTM and CDR2 ANQGSEA.

This chain uses TRBV5-1 with TRBJ2-3; D remains unclear. V was clipped by 0 bases and J by 4 bases, with 9 bases between them. The CDR3 has 14 amino acids. Germline V lookup: CDR1 SGHRS, CDR2 YFSETQ. The CDR3 DNA sequence: TGCGCCAGCAGCTTGGAAGGGTCCCCAGATACGCAGTATTTT. It translates to CASSLEGSPDTQYF.

The chain uses TRBV29-1 and TRBJ2-1, with TRBD1 identical over 10 bases. V lost 4 bases, J lost 3 bases, and 0 bases stayed unmatched. The CDR3 runs 13 residues. CDR1 and CDR2 (germline): SQVTM, ANQGSEA. In nucleotides, the CDR3 is TGCAGCGTTGGGACAGGGGGCTACAATGAGCAGTTCTTC. This codes for CSVGTGGYNEQFF.

The V and J genes are TRBV27 and TRBJ2-3; D is perhaps TRBD1 (6 bases). The CDR3 covers 15 residues. Germline V lookup: CDR1 MNHEY, CDR2 SMNVEV (reference sequence). V lost 4 bases and J 1 base, leaving 12 bases between the germline ends. The CDR3 region has the DNA TGTGCCAGCAGTTGGACCGGGACACGCACAGATACGCAGTATTTT. It encodes CASSWTGTRTDTQYF.

This chain connects TRBV9 to TRBJ1-1; no reliable D call. Trimming cost V 1 base and J 1 base, with 8 bases left between them. Germline CDR1 reads SGDLS; CDR2 reads YYNGEE. This CDR3 region has 14 residues. The CDR3 region has the DNA TGTGCCAGCAGCGTATCCCCTAGGAACACTGAAGCTTTCTTT. Amino acids: CASSVSPRNTEAFF.

This clonotype is a singleton in its sample. The V gene is TRBV7-9, the J gene TRBJ2-1; 7 bases map to TRBD2. CDR1 is SEHNR, CDR2 FQNEAQ, per germline (reference sequence). This CDR3 is 15 amino acids long. J gave up 4 bases and V 4 bases, and 7 bases lay outside the gene matches. CDR3 region: CASSWRELTYNEQFF. The CDR3 bases are TGTGCCAGCAGCTGGCGGGAGTTGACGTACAATGAGCAGTTCTTC.

This clonotype was recorded at least ten times. The V call is TRBV10-3, the J call TRBJ2-7, with 7 bases fitting TRBD1. Trimming took 0 bases from V and 2 from J; bases not matched to a gene: 1. This CDR3 has 14 residues. CDR1 and CDR2 (germline): ENHRY, SYGVKD. CDR3 residues: CAISESGQPYEQYF. DNA for the CDR3: TGTGCCATCAGTGAGTCGGGACAGCCCTACGAGCAGTACTTC.

The CDR3 coding sequence is TGCAGTGCTAGTAACATGGTAGCGGGATACAATGAGCAGTTCTTC. It is translated as CSASNMVAGYNEQFF. V usage is TRBV20-1 and J usage is TRBJ2-1; TRBD2 matches 8 bases. V shed 3 bases and J 4 bases; nucleotides not matched to a gene: 8. Germline V gene data show CDR1 as DFQATT and CDR2 as SNEGSKA (reference sequence). The CDR3 runs 15 residues.

The CDR3 nucleotides read TGTGCCAGCAGCGTAGGGAACTCGCGAGAGACCCAGTACTTC. Residues: CASSVGNSRETQYF. The chain uses TRBV9 and TRBJ2-5, with D unresolved. The CDR3 extends over 14 amino acids. Trimming took 0 bases from V and 4 from J, leaving 10 bases between them. Per the germline V gene, CDR1 is SGDLS and CDR2 is YYNGEE.

The chain joins TRBV5-5 to TRBJ2-5, with D unclear. V lost 4 bases, J lost 4 bases, and 14 bases lay in between. This CDR3 has 14 residues. The germline V gene encodes CDR1 SGHKS and CDR2 YYEKEE (reference sequence). The CDR3 spells CASSVSAGRETQYF. The CDR3, as DNA: TGTGCCAGCAGCGTGAGTGCAGGTAGAGAGACCCAGTACTTC. Based on the CDR3 plus reference TRBV5-5 and TRBJ2-5, the full variable domain is DAGVTQSPTHLIKTRGQQVTLRCSPISGHKSVSWYQQVLGQGPQFIFQYYEKEERGRGNFPDRFSARQFPNYSSELNVNALLLGDSALYLCASSVSAGRETQYFGPGTRLLVL.

The chain combines TRBV25-1 with TRBJ1-2, with TRBD1 as a possible D gene (5 bases). The CDR3 is 15 residues long. Germline V gene sequence: CDR1 MGHDK, CDR2 SYGVNS. V shed 3 bases and J shed 4 bases, with 15 bases lying between them. CDR3 in DNA: TGTGCCAGCAGTGAGGGGGGGGTCCTAAGCTATGGCTACACCTTC. It encodes CASSEGGVLSYGYTF.

The V and J genes are TRBV7-2 and TRBJ2-6; the D is unclear. The CDR3 contains 14 residues. V was trimmed by 8 bases and J by 0 bases, leaving 8 bases between them. From germline, CDR1 is SGHTA and CDR2 FQGNSA. CDR3 sequence (DNA): TGTGCCAGCTTTGCAGGCTCTGGGGCCAACGTCCTGACTTTC. Residues: CASFAGSGANVLTF.

About this clonotype: Its ends do not fully match the called genes, so a read error is possible. V and J are TRBV7-7 and TRBJ2-7; weak D call: TRBD2 (5 bases). CDR3 length: 13 residues. Germline V gene lookup returns CDR1 SSHAT and CDR2 FNYEAQ (reference sequence). The CDR3 DNA reads as TGTGCTAGCAGCGACCACGAGGGTCGCGAGCAGTACTTC. Translated: CASSDHEGREQYF.

The gene calls are TRBV27 and TRBJ1-6; 7 bases map to TRBD1. The CDR3 has 14 amino acids. Germline CDR1 reads MNHEY; CDR2 reads SMNVEV (reference sequence). The V segment lost 7 bases and the J segment 7 bases; nucleotides outside the gene matches: 7. The CDR3 DNA is TGTGCCAGCACTCCGGGACAGTGGAATTCACCCCTCCACTTT. It codes for CASTPGQWNSPLHF.

There are a few counts of this clonotype. The chain uses TRBV5-1 and TRBJ2-7, with D possibly being TRBD1 or TRBD2 (6 bases each). The CDR3 extends over 14 amino acids. Per germline, CDR1 SGHRS and CDR2 YFSETQ. V was trimmed by 7 bases and J by 1 base, leaving 15 bases between them. The chain's CDR3 is CASGLSGASYEQYF. The CDR3, as DNA: TGCGCCAGCGGTCTCTCGGGGGCTTCCTACGAGCAGTACTTC.

The V gene is TRBV29-1, the J gene TRBJ1-2, with D possibly matching TRBD1 (5 bases). In germline, CDR1 is SQVTM, CDR2 ANQGSEA. The CDR3 consists of 15 residues. V shed 2 bases and J shed 1 base, with 14 bases lying between them. CDR3 amino acids: CSVEQGSLDNYGYTF. CDR3 sequence (DNA): TGCAGCGTTGAACAGGGTTCCCTCGATAACTATGGCTACACCTTC.

There are a few counts of this clonotype. The chain employs TRBV27 and TRBJ2-1; 9 nucleotides line up with TRBD2. The CDR3 spans 14 residues. Germline V gene sequence: CDR1 MNHEY, CDR2 SMNVEV (reference sequence). V was pared by 5 bases and J by 12 bases, with 11 bases of the junction left unmatched. CDR3 DNA: TGTGCCAGCAGTACCTTAGCGGGAGATCGCGGGCAGTTCTTC. It is translated as CASSTLAGDRGQFF.

This clonotype was found a few times. The J gene is TRBJ2-6, the V gene TRBV4-1; D unresolved. The CDR3 runs 15 residues. Trimming shortened V by 6 bases and J by 0 bases, and 9 bases separated the two germline ends. CDR1 is MGHRA, CDR2 YSYEKL, per germline. CDR3 nucleotides: TGCGCCAGCAGACCACAGCACTCTGGGGCCAACGTCCTGACTTTC. Protein product: CASRPQHSGANVLTF.